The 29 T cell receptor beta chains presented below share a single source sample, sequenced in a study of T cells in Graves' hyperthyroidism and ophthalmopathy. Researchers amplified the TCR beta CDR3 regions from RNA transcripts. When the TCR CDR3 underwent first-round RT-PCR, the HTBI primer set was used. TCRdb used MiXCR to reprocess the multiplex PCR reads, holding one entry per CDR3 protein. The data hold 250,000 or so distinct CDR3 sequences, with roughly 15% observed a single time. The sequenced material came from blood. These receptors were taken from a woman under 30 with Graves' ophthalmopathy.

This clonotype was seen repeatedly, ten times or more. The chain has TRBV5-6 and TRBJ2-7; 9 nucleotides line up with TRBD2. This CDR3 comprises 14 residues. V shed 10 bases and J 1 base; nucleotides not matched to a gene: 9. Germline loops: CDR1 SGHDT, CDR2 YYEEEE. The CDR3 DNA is TGTGCCTCGGGAAGCGGGGGGCTGTCCTACGAGCAGTACTTC. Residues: CASGSGGLSYEQYF.

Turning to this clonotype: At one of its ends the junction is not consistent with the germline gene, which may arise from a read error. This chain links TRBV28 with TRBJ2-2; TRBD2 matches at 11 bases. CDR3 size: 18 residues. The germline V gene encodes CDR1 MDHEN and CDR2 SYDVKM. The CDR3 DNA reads TGCGCCAGCAGCCAACCCAGGCTAGCGGGAGGTCCCACCGGGGAGCTGTTTTTT. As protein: CASSQPRLAGGPTGELFF.

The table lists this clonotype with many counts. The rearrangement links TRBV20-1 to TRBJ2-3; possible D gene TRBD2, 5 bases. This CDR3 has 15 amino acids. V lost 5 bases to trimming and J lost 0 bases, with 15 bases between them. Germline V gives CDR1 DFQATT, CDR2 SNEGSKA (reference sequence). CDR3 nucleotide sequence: TGCAGTGCTGACGACTACTCATCTAGCACAGATACGCAGTATTTT. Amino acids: CSADDYSSSTDTQYF.

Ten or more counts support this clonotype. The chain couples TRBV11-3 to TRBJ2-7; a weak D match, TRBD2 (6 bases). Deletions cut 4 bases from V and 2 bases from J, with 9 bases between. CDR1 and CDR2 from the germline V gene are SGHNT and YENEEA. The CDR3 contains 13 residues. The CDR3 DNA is TGTGCCAGCAGCTCGGGAGTTACCTACGAGCAGTACTTC. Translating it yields CASSSGVTYEQYF.

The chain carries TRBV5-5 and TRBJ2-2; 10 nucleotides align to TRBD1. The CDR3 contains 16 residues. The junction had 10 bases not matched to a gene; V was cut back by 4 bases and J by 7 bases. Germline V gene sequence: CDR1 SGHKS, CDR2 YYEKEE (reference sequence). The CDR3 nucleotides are TGTGCCAGCAGCGAGGCCGGGACAGGGGCCAGCGGGGAGCTGTTTTTT. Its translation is CASSEAGTGASGELFF.

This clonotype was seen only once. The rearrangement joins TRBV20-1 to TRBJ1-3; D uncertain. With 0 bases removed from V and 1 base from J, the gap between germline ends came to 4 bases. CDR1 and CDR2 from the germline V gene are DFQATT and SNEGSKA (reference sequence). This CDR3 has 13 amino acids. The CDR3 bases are TGCAGTGCTAGAGAACAGTCTGGAAACACCATATATTTT. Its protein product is CSAREQSGNTIYF.

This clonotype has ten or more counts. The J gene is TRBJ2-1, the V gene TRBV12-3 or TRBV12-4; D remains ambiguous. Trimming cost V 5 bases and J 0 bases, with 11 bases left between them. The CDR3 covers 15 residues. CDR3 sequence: CASSLGLSSYNEQFF. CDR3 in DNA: TGTGCCAGCAGTCTAGGTCTGAGCTCCTACAATGAGCAGTTCTTC.

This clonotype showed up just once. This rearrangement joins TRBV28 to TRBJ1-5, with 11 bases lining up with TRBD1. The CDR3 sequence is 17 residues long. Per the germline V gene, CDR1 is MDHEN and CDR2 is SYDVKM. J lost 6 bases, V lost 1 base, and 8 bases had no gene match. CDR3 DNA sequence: TGTGCCAGCAGTTTATTAGGCCGGACAGGGGGCGGTCAGCCCCAGCATTTT. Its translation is CASSLLGRTGGGQPQHF.

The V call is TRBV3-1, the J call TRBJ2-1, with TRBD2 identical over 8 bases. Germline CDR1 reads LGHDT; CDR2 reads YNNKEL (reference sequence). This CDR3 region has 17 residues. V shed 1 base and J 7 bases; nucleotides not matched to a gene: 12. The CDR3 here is CASSQVSTGGPRNEQFF. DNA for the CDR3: TGTGCCAGCAGCCAAGTCTCGACGGGAGGGCCGAGGAATGAGCAGTTCTTC.

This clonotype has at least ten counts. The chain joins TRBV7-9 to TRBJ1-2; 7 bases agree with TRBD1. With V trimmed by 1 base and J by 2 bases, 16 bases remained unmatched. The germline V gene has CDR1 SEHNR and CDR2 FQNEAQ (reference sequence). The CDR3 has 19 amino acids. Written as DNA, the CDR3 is TGTGCCAGCAGCTTAGTGATAGGGGCGCTACAGGGGACAAACTATGGCTACACCTTC. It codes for CASSLVIGALQGTNYGYTF. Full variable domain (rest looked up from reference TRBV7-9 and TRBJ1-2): DTGVSQNPRHKITKRGQNVTFRCDPISEHNRLYWYRQTLGQGPEFLTYFQNEAQLEKSRLLSDRFSAERPKGSFSTLEIQRTEQGDSAMYLCASSLVIGALQGTNYGYTFGSGTRLTVV.

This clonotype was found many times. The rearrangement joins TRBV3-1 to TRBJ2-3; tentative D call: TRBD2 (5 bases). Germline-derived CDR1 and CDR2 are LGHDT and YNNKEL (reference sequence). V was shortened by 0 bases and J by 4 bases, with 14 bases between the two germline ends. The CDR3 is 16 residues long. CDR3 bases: TGTGCCAGCAGCCAAGAACGTCTAGCCTTCCCAGATACGCAGTATTTT. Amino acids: CASSQERLAFPDTQYF.

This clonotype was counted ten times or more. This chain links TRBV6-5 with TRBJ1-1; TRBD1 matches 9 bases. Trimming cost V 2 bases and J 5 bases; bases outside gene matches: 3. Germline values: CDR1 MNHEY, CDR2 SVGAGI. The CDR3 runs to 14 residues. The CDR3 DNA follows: TGTGCCAGCAGTTACGGGACAGGGAGTACTGAAGCTTTCTTT. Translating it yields CASSYGTGSTEAFF.

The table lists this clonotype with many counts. CDR3 sequence: CASSSRGGSQETQYF. The CDR3 DNA is TGTGCCAGCAGCTCCAGGGGGGGATCACAAGAGACCCAGTACTTC. The V and J genes are TRBV9 and TRBJ2-5; either TRBD1 or TRBD2 may supply D (7 bases each). The germline V gene encodes CDR1 SGDLS and CDR2 YYNGEE. This CDR3 is 15 amino acids long. Trimming left V 4 bases short and J 2 bases short, with 15 bases between.

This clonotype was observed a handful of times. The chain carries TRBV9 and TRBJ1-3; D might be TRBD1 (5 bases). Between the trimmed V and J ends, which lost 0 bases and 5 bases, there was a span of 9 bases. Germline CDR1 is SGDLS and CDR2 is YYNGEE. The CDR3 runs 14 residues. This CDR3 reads CASSVDLGRNTIYF. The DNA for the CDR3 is TGTGCCAGCAGCGTAGACTTGGGGCGAAACACCATATATTTT.

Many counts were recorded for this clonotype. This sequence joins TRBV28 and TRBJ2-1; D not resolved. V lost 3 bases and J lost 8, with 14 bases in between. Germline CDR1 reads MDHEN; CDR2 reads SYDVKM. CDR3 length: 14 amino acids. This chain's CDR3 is CASSLRPSLDEQFF. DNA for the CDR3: TGTGCCAGCAGTTTGCGTCCCTCCCTCGATGAGCAGTTCTTC. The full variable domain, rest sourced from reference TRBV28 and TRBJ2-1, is DVKVTQSSRYLVKRTGEKVFLECVQDMDHENMFWYRQDPGLGLRLIYFSYDVKMKEKGDIPEGYSVSREKKERFSLILESASTNQTSMYLCASSLRPSLDEQFFGPGTRLTVL.

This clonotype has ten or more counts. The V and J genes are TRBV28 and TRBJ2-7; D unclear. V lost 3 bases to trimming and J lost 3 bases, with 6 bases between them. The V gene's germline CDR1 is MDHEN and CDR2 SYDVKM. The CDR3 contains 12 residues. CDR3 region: CASSFHSYEQYF. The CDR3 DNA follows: TGTGCCAGCAGTTTCCACAGCTACGAGCAGTACTTC.

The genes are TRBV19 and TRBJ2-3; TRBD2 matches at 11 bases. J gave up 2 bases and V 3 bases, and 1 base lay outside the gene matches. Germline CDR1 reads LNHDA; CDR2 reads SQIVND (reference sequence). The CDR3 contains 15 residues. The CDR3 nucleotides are TGTGCCAGTAGTATGGGACTAGCGGTCACAGATACGCAGTATTTT. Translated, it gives CASSMGLAVTDTQYF. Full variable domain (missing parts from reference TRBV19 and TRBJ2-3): DGGITQSPKYLFRKEGQNVTLSCEQNLNHDAMYWYRQDPGQGLRLIYYSQIVNDFQKGDIAEGYSVSREKKESFPLTVTSAQKNPTAFYLCASSMGLAVTDTQYFGPGTRLTVL.

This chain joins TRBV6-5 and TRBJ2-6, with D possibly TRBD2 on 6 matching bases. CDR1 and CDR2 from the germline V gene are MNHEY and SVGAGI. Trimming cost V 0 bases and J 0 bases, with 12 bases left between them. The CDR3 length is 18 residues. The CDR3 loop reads CASSYSVLGGSGANVLTF. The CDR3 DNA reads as TGTGCCAGCAGTTACTCTGTACTGGGGGGCTCTGGGGCCAACGTCCTGACTTTC.

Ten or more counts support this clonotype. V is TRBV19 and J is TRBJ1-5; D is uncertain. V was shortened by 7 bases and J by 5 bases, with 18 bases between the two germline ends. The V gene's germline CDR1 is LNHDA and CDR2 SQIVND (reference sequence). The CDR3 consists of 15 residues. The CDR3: CASNRIGQWDQPQHF. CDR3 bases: TGTGCCAGTAACAGAATTGGGCAGTGGGATCAGCCCCAGCATTTT. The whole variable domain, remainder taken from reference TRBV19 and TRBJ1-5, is DGGITQSPKYLFRKEGQNVTLSCEQNLNHDAMYWYRQDPGQGLRLIYYSQIVNDFQKGDIAEGYSVSREKKESFPLTVTSAQKNPTAFYLCASNRIGQWDQPQHFGDGTRLSIL.

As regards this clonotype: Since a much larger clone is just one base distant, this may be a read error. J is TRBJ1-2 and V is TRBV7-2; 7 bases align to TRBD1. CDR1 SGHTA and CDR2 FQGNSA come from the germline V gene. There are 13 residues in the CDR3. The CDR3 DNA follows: TGTGCCAGCAGTAACCGGGACAGATCATCTTACGCCTTC. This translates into CASSNRDRSSYAF.

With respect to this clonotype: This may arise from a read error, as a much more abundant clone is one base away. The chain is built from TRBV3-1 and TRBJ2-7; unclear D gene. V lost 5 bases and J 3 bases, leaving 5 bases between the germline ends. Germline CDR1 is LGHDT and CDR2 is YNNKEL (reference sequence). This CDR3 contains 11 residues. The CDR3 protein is CASSLHYEQYF. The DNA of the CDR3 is TGTGCCAGCAGCTTACACTACGAGCAGTACTTC.

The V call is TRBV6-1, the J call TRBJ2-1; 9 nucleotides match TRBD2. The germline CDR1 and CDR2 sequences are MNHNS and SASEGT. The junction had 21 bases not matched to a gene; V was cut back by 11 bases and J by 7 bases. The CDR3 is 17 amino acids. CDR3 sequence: CAGSSSGGPRGWNEQFF. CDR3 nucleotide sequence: TGTGCCGGCTCGAGTAGCGGGGGCCCACGGGGGTGGAATGAGCAGTTCTTC.

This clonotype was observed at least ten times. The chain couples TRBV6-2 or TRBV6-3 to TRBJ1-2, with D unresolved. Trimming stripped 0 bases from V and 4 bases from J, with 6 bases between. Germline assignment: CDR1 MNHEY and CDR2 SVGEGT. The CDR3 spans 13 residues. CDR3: CASSYSTGYGYTF. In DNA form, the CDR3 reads TGTGCCAGCAGTTACTCTACGGGCTATGGCTACACCTTC.

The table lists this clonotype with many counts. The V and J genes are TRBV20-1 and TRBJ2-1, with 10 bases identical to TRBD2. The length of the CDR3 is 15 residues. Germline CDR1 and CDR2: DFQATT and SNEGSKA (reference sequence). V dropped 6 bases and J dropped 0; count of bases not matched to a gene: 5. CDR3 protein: CSAKRGGNSYNEQFF. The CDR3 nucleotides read TGCAGTGCAAAGCGGGGGGGGAACTCCTACAATGAGCAGTTCTTC.

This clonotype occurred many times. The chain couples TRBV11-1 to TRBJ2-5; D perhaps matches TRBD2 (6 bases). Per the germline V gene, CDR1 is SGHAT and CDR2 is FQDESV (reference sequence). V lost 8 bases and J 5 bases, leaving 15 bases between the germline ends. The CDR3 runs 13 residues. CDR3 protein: CASDPGLGETQYF. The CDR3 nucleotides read TGTGCCAGCGACCCGGGACTTGGGGAGACCCAGTACTTC.

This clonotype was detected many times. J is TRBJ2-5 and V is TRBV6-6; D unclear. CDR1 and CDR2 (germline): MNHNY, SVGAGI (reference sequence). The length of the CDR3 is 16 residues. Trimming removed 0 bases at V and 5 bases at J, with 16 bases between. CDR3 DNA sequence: TGTGCCAGCAGTTACTCGATGAACGCGGTTCTGGAGACCCAGTACTTC. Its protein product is CASSYSMNAVLETQYF.

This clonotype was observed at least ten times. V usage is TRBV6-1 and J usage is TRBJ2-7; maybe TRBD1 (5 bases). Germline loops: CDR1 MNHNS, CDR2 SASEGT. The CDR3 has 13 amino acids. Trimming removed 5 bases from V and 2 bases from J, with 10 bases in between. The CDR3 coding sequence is TGTGCCAGCAGTCGGACACAACCCTACGAGCAGTACTTC. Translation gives CASSRTQPYEQYF.

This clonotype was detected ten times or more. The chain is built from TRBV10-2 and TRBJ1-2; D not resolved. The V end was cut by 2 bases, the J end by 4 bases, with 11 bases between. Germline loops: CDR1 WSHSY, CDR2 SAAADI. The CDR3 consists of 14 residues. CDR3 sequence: CASSEAPEVYGYTF. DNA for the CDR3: TGCGCCAGCAGTGAGGCGCCAGAGGTCTATGGCTACACCTTC.

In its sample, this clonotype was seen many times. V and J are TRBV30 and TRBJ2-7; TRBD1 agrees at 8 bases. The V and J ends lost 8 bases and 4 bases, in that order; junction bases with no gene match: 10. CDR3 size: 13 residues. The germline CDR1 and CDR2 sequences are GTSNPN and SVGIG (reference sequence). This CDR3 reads CATTGEGRYEQYF. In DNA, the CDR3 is TGTGCCACGACAGGGGAAGGCAGATACGAGCAGTACTTC.